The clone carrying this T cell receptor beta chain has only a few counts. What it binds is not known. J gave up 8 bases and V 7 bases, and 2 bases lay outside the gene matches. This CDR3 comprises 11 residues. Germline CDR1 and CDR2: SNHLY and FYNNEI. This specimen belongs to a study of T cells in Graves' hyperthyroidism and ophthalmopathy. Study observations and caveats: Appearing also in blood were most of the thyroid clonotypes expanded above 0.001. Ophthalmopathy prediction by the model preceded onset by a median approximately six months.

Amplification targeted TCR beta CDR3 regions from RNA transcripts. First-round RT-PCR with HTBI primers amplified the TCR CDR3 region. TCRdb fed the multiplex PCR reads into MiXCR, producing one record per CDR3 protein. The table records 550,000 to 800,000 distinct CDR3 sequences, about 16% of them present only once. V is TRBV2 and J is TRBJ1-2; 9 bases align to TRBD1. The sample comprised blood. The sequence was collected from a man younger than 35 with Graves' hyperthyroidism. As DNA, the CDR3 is TGTGCCAGCACCACAGGGGGCGGCTACACCTTC. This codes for CASTTGGGYTF.